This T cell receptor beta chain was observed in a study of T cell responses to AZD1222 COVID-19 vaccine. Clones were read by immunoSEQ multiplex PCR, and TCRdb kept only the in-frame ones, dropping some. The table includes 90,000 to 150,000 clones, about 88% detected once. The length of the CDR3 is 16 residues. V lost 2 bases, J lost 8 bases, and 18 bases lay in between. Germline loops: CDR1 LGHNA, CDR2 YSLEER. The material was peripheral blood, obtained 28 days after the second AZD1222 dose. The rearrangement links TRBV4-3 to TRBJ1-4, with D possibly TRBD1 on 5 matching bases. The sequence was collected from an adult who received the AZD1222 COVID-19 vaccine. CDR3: CASSQIPGGRQEKLFF. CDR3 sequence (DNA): TGCGCCAGCAGCCAAATACCCGGGGGGAGGCAGGAAAAACTGTTTTTT.